The present TCR gamma chain was sequenced within a study of gamma delta lymphoproliferative disorders and STAT genes. As for the study in general: Some sequenced Tgammadelta LGLL patients were symptomatic; others had indolent disease.

TCRdb applied CATT to the multiplex PCR reads for clone calling. This sample has roughly 2,400 gamma-chain clones, with around 11% found just once. This clone is deemed medium-sized. PBMCs from patients and controls supplied the genomic DNA for sequencing. The sample comprised blood. The source is a human donor with gamma-delta T-cell large granular lymphocyte leukemia.

The CDR3 reads CATWEGEKLF. CDR3 nucleotides: TGTGCCACCTGGGAGGGGGAGAAACTCTTT. The chain couples TRGV3 to TRGJ1 or TRGJ2. Assignment of the J gene here rests on matching the DNA to germline, because TCRdb gives none. The CDR3 loop spans 10 amino acids. V trimming: 4 bases; J trimming: 11 bases; junction bases outside the gene matches: 5. The germline V gene has CDR1 VTNTFY and CDR2 YDVSTARD (reference sequence).